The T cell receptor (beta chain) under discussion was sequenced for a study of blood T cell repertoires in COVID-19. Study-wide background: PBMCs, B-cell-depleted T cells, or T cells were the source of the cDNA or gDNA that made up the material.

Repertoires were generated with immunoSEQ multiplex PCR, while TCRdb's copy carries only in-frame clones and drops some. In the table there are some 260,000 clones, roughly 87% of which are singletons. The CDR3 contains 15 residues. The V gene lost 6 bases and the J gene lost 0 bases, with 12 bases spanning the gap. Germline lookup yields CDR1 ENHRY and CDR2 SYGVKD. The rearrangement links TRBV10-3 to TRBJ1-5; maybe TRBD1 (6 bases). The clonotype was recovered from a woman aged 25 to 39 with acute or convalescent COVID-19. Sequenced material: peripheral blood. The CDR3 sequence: CAIRVGGDSNQPQHF. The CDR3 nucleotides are TGTGCCATCAGGGTAGGGGGGGATAGCAATCAGCCCCAGCATTTT.